This T cell receptor beta chain was identified in a study of T cells in tuberculosis (dated by TCRdb to the late 2010s). A note on the overall study: The study combined CD1B tetramers and high-throughput TCR immunosequencing to characterize T cells specific for the mycobacterial lipid antigen glucose monomycolate (GMM). Here is what the overall study found, with its caveats: The stringent sort gate may have missed T cells binding the CD1B-GMM tetramer with low affinity.

Thawed, overnight-rested PBMC were stained with GMM-loaded CD1B tetramer, a Live/Dead dye and anti-CD3, then sorted on a FACS Aria II. The CD1B tetramers were loaded with C32 glucose monomycolate that had been purified from Rhodococcus equi. Before cryopreservation, the PBMC later used for tetramer sorting had been depleted of CD14-expressing monocytes as part of a separate study. From each donor, 95,000 to 100,000 tetramer-negative cells were sorted and analyzed together with the tetramer-positive cells. GMM-loaded CD1B tetramers were used to sort antigen-specific T cells from several healthy South African adults. As concerns this clone: No quality values exist for individual bases; no much larger clone is one base distant.

Because TCR-alpha and TCR-beta chains were sequenced unpaired, no information on chain pairing was available. The immunoSEQ multiplex PCR assay was used to generate TCR libraries, with TCR-beta and/or TCR-alpha/delta assays applied to each sample. The amplified TCR libraries were sequenced using the Illumina high-throughput platform. For the original study's pipeline: Clustering and dimensionality reduction were performed using pairwise TCRdist distances among GMM-specific receptors from ex vivo sorted or in vitro expanded T cells. Sequence motifs defined by gene usage and CDR3 content were checked for enrichment by comparing tetramer-positive and tetramer-negative populations. The source is immuneACCESS, and TCRdb retained only in-frame sequences with V and J called. Part of the clones is not carried over; for the studies checked, unresolved V genes explain less than half of this, and the remainder is unexplained. For V, J and clone size, that table is used; D and trimming come from the DNA. The sample table shows around 60,000 clones, and about four fifths are seen once. Over 10% of the sample is taken by the ten largest.

The cysteine opens and the phenylalanine closes a CDR3 of 13 amino acids. The CDR3 DNA has 39 bases and is translated from base 1. V is cut by 4 bases and J by 4 bases, and the space between the germline ends is 10 bases. The germline V gene specifies MNHNS as CDR1 and SASEGT as CDR2. The sequencing input was CD1b-GMM tetramer-negative cells sorted from PBMCs. This sample's cell subset or site label indicates: T cells not binding CD1B-GMM tetramer, sorted from same donor. The TCR sequence derives from an adult woman with latent tuberculosis. Recombination linked TRBV6-1 to TRBJ1-1; TRBD1 could be the D gene, as 6 bases match. Here is the DNA: TGTGCCAGCAGTGCTACAGGGAGCACTGAAGCTTTCTTT. The translation is CASSATGSTEAFF.